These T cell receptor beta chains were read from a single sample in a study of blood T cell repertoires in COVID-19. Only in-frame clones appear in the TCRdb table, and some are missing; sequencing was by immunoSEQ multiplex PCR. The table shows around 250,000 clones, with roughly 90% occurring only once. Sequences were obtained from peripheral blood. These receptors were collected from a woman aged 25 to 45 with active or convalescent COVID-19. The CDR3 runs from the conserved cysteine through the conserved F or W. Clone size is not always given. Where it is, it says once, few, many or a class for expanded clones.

CDR3: CASRPTGAGRAFF; V: TRBV6-5; size: .
CDR3: CASSGRQGGLTEAFF; V: TRBV7-2; size: once
CDR3: CASSQDSSGGQGQYF; V: TRBV3-1/TRBV3-2; size: .
CDR3: CASSEGDMNTEAFF; V: TRBV30; size: .
CDR3: CASSPQVNTGELFF; V: TRBV5-1; size: .
CDR3: CASSRQGNTDTQYF; V: TRBV6-2/TRBV6-3; size: .
CDR3: CAWRYLTLAGGSNEQFF; V: TRBV30; size: .
CDR3: CASSSDRGGGYSPLHF; V: TRBV18; size: .
CDR3: CASSLTQGIYGYTF; V: TRBV7-9; size: .
CDR3: CAWGGAVTDTQYF; V: TRBV30; size: .
CDR3: CASSKEDWRNSGANVLTF; V: TRBV21-1; size: .
CDR3: CASSESKSVVAPGPNTEAFF; V: TRBV10-1; size: few
CDR3: CASSYARGQGAYEQYF; V: TRBV3-1/TRBV3-2; size: .
CDR3: CARRGETRGGVYQETQYF; V: TRBV2; size: .
CDR3: CASSSSDWGTDTQYF; V: TRBV19; size: .
CDR3: CSASSLDTYNQPQHF; V: TRBV20-1; size: .
CDR3: CASSPPLAGSYNEQFF; V: TRBV5-4; size: .
CDR3: CSVKDRGNGELFF; V: TRBV29-1; size: .
CDR3: CASIRAGAQLDTQYF; V: TRBV7-9; size: .
CDR3: CASSPAGGSNYGYTF; V: TRBV18; size: .
CDR3: CASSVGQGALEQYF; V: TRBV25-1; size: .
CDR3: CASSLEQNNSPLHF; V: TRBV7-2; size: .
CDR3: CASSYQGADTEAFF; V: TRBV6-5; size: .
CDR3: CASSPKTLGQETQYF; V: TRBV5-4; size: once
CDR3: CASSSGQGASHGYTF; V: TRBV7-9; size: .
CDR3: CASRPSGREIYGYTF; V: TRBV28; size: once
CDR3: CAGPGTLSLNTEAFF; V: TRBV6-5; size: .
CDR3: CASSSSLSGAANTGELFF; V: TRBV7-3; size: .
CDR3: CAWSLLEDQPQHF; V: TRBV30; size: .
CDR3: CASSYSGYLTGELFF; V: TRBV6-2/TRBV6-3; size: few
CDR3: CASSGSTGIGNTIYF; V: TRBV2; size: .
CDR3: CASSLDRGHGYTF; V: TRBV4-2; size: once
CDR3: CASSLTAGGSGELFF; V: TRBV7-7; size: few
CDR3: CASSLEGVETQYF; V: TRBV7-2; size: .
CDR3: CASSLGQANEQFF; V: TRBV7-2; size: .
CDR3: CASSQDREPQHF; V: TRBV6-4; size: .
CDR3: CAISPGWAEAFF; V: TRBV10-3; size: few
CDR3: CASRQYNEQFF; V: TRBV12-3/TRBV12-4; size: few
CDR3: CAISEGAGVYYGYTF; V: TRBV10-3; size: .
CDR3: CAWSRGQQYNQPQHF; V: TRBV30; size: .
CDR3: CASRLKGGSYGYTF; V: TRBV27; size: few
CDR3: CASRMPGLAGGQAPPDTQYF; V: TRBV2; size: .
CDR3: CSARDRWGYTF; V: TRBV20-1; size: .
CDR3: CASSTRTGFGELFF; V: TRBV2; size: once
CDR3: CAWSVGQGEEQYF; V: TRBV30; size: .
CDR3: CASSIGSGSESPLHF; V: TRBV19; size: .
CDR3: CASSLARGLAEGRTQYF; V: TRBV5-4; size: .
CDR3: CASSDLTGDSNQPQHF; V: TRBV6-1; size: .
CDR3: CASSLERGQPQHF; V: TRBV6-2/TRBV6-3; size: .
CDR3: CAISARAGGMNTEAFF; V: TRBV10-3; size: .
CDR3: CAWLNQGDGYTF; V: TRBV30; size: .
CDR3: CASSPKSNTEAFF; V: TRBV6-6; size: .
CDR3: CASSRPRGNTEAFF; V: TRBV5-5; size: .